This is a list of T cell receptor beta chains from one sample in a study of PD-1 blockade in classical Hodgkin lymphoma. The protocol was immunoSEQ multiplex PCR, while the TCRdb copy is restricted to in-frame clones and leaves out a portion. Of about 8,500 clones listed, approximately 84% are singletons. Sample: CD4+ T cells from blood, taken at baseline. The receptors come from a human donor with classical Hodgkin lymphoma. CDR3s leave out the opening cysteine and the closing phenylalanine or tryptophan. D genes are given only for firm matches.

D,V,J,CDR3
-,TRBV10-3,TRBJ2-7,AAGYLYEQY
-,TRBV7-6,TRBJ1-5,ASSRTGTGNQPQH
-,TRBV5-1,TRBJ2-7,ASSLPPNEQY
-,TRBV5-1,TRBJ2-3,ASNLGGAPRADTQY
-,TRBV9,TRBJ2-2,ASSVGATGELF
-,TRBV7-2,TRBJ2-7,ASSLGEPYEQY
-,TRBV2,TRBJ2-3,ASSRDGSTDTQY
-,TRBV21-1,TRBJ1-5,ASSKGYQGARNQPQH
TRBD2,TRBV11-3,TRBJ2-7,ASSLARGGEQY
TRBD2,TRBV18,TRBJ2-1,ASSPGTSGWNEQF
TRBD2,TRBV27,TRBJ2-5,ASSFAAGAETQY
TRBD2,TRBV10-3,TRBJ2-3,AISEPLLAGGPDTQY
TRBD1,TRBV2,TRBJ2-7,ATSEDRGVVEQY
TRBD1,TRBV6-1,TRBJ2-1,ASRTGGAVNEQF
-,TRBV19,TRBJ2-3,ASSMFSGTAWGTDTQY
-,TRBV13,TRBJ1-6,ASRSGTAYNSPLH
-,TRBV4-2,TRBJ2-7,ASSQGKIYPVSYEQY
-,TRBV19,TRBJ1-2,ASSIPRVGYGYT
-,TRBV2,TRBJ2-5,ASSDLYREQETQY
TRBD1,TRBV5-1,TRBJ2-7,ASSLDRDSYEQY
TRBD1,TRBV7-9,TRBJ2-3,ASSLGTGSVSYTQY
-,TRBV5-1,TRBJ1-1,ASRDREDMNTEAF
TRBD1,TRBV6-6,TRBJ2-7,ASSYSDRGLNEQY
-,TRBV5-1,TRBJ1-1,ASSQQGRGTEAF
-,TRBV7-9,TRBJ1-2,ASSPTDAVNFNYGYT
-,TRBV28,TRBJ2-7,ASSFSGGGGSSYEQY
-,TRBV5-3,TRBJ2-7,ASSRTLYEQY
-,TRBV5-1,TRBJ2-7,ASSLRKY
TRBD1,TRBV4-3,TRBJ1-1,ASSQDWGQGDSEAF
-,TRBV7-9,TRBJ1-4,ASSLVLTDTTNEKLF
TRBD1,TRBV10-3,TRBJ2-7,AISEGQGEQY
-,TRBV18,TRBJ2-7,ASSPELGNEQY
-,TRBV19,TRBJ2-6,ASSPRTSSGANVLT
-,TRBV11-2,TRBJ1-1,ASSLVKSTEAF
TRBD2,TRBV5-1,TRBJ2-1,ASTEGLAGVGFNEQF
-,TRBV5-1,TRBJ2-6,ASSLDPGAGANVLT
TRBD1,TRBV2,TRBJ1-5,ASQARDRNQPQH
-,TRBV7-6,TRBJ2-1,ASSQNQVGRNEQF
-,TRBV5-6,TRBJ1-1,ASSLRHTQNTEAF
TRBD2,TRBV18,TRBJ2-7,ASSPLGLAEGEQY
TRBD1,TRBV6-1,TRBJ2-5,ASRTGAIGTQY
-,TRBV6-1,TRBJ1-1,ASKQGESEAF
-,TRBV18,TRBJ1-2,ASSSIKGVGYT
-,TRBV6-1,TRBJ1-3,ASRAGVFTIY
-,TRBV4-1,TRBJ1-6,ASSQDQGGVYNSPLH
-,TRBV7-2,TRBJ2-7,ASSPVGDLEQY
-,TRBV11-1,TRBJ2-5,ASSLRGETQY
-,TRBV7-2,TRBJ2-1,ASSPRRAAYYNEQF
-,TRBV6-1,TRBJ1-5,ASREGGNQPQH
TRBD2,TRBV10-1,TRBJ2-1,ASSRSGSSNEQF
-,TRBV5-1,TRBJ2-2,ASREFSNTGELF
-,TRBV28,TRBJ2-3,ASTLGRRLDTQY